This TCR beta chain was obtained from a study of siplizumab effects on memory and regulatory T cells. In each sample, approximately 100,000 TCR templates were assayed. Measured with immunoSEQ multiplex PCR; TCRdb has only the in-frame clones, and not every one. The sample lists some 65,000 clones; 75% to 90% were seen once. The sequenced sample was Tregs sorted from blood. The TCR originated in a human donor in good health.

Here the CDR3 DNA reads TGTGCCTGGAGTGTACTTTTAGTCACCTACAATGAGCAGTTCTTC. It specifies CAWSVLLVTYNEQFF. This rearrangement joins TRBV30 to TRBJ2-1; no firm D call. Germline loops: CDR1 GTSNPN, CDR2 SVGIG (reference sequence). The V gene lost 0 bases and the J gene lost 2 bases, with 11 bases spanning the gap. The CDR3 is 15 residues long.